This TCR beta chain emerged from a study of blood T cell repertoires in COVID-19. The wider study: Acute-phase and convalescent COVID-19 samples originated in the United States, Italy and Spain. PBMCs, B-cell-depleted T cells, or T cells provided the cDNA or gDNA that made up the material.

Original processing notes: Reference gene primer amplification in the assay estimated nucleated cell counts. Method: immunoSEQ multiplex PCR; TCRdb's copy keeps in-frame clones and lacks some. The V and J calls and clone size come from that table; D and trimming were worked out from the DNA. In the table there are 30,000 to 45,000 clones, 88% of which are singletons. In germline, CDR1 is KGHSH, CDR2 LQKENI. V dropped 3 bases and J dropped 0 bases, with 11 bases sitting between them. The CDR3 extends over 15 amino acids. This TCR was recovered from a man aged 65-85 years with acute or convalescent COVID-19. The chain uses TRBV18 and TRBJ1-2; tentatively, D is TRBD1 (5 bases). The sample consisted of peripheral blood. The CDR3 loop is CASSPQTEANYGYTF. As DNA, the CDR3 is TGTGCCAGCTCACCCCAGACAGAAGCTAACTATGGCTACACCTTC.